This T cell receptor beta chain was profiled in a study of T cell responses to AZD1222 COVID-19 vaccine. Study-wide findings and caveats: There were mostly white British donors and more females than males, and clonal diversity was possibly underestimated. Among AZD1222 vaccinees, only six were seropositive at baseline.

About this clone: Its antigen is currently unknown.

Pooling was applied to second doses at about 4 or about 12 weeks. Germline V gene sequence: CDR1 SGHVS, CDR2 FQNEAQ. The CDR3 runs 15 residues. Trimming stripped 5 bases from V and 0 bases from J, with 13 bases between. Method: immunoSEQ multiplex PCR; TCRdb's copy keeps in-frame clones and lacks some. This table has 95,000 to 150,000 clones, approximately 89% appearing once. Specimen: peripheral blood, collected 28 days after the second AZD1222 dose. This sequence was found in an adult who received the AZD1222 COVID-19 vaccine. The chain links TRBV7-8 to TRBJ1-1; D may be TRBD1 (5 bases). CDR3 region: CASSLHDSMNTEAFF. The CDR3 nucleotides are TGTGCCAGCAGCCTACACGACAGCATGAACACTGAAGCTTTCTTT.